The clone carrying this TCR beta chain came up a few times. Its antigen remains unidentified. V lost 6 bases, J lost 0 bases, and 11 bases lay in between. Germline CDR1 reads MNHNY; CDR2 reads SVGAGI (reference sequence). The CDR3 is 15 residues long. This sample stems from a study of early T cells in non-severe SARS-CoV-2 infection. At the level of the study: Chains stayed unpaired after sequencing of bulk RNA from unsorted whole blood.

General observations from the study: The study's VDJdb matching favored anti-spike CD8 responses and missed private and CD4 specificities.

Unique molecular identifiers were affixed to single, distinct cDNA molecules. TCRdb re-derived calls from the 5' RACE reads in MiXCR, one entry per CDR3 protein. The sample records 70,000 to 80,000 distinct CDR3 sequences, 9.5% to 15% being singletons. The chain combines TRBV6-6 with TRBJ2-2; a weak D match, TRBD2 (5 bases). This receptor was taken from an adult who was a healthcare worker with PCR-confirmed SARS-CoV-2 infection or an uninfected control (not recorded which). The sequencing here drew on whole blood, taken at baseline. The CDR3 region has the DNA TGTGCCAGCAGCCCGGGGTACTCGAACACCGGGGAGCTGTTTTTT. Its protein product is CASSPGYSNTGELFF.